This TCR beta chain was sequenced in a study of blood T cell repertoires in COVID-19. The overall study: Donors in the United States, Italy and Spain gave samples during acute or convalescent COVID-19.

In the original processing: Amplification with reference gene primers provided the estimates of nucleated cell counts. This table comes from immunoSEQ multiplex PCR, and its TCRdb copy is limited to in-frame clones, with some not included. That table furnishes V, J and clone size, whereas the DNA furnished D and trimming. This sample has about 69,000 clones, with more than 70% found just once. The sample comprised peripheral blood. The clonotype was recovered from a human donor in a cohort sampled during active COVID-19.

CDR3 protein: CASSLRGKRNEQFF. Written as DNA, the CDR3 is TGTGCCAGCAGCTTAAGGGGGAAGAGGAATGAGCAGTTCTTC. The chain employs TRBV7-2 and TRBJ2-1; D is perhaps TRBD1 (6 bases). Germline lookup yields CDR1 SGHTA and CDR2 FQGNSA. This CDR3 is 14 amino acids long. Trimming left V 2 bases short and J 7 bases short, with 12 bases between.